This T cell receptor beta chain stems from a study of blood T cell repertoires in COVID-19. About the research overall: The origin of the acute and convalescent COVID-19 samples was the United States, Italy and Spain. The analysed material was cDNA or gDNA that came from T cells, B-cell-depleted T cells, or PBMCs.

This CDR3 region has 16 residues. The germline V gene has CDR1 MRHNA and CDR2 SNTAGT. V was clipped by 2 bases and J by 5 bases; unmatched bases: 5. Only one count was recorded for this clone. The data were produced by immunoSEQ multiplex PCR, yet TCRdb's version contains in-frame clones alone and is incomplete. The sample records approximately 340,000 clones, 83% being singletons. This TCR was sampled from a man aged 30 to 39 with active or convalescent COVID-19. The chain recombines TRBV6-4 with TRBJ2-3, with 12 bases identical to TRBD2. The specimen was peripheral blood. CDR3 coding DNA: TGTGCCAGCAGTGACGGACTAGCGGGATCACTAGATACGCAGTATTTT. It specifies CASSDGLAGSLDTQYF.